This is a list of T cell receptor beta chains from one sample in a study of cytomegalovirus exposure and HLA in healthy donors. Using immunoSEQ multiplex PCR, the repertoire was profiled, and TCRdb retains in-frame clones only, with some absent. The sample shows more than 150,000 clones, approximately 84% of them seen only once. The material sequenced was PBMCs. Receptors originate from a girl less than two years old in good health and CMV-seronegative. Each CDR3 is given with its conserved first and last residue.

j_call v_call cdr3_aa
TRBJ1-6 TRBV6-5 CASSYSAGGISPLHF
TRBJ2-5 TRBV7-2 CASSALLADYQETQYF
TRBJ2-1 TRBV1 CTSSQDGTSGTNEQFF
TRBJ1-6 TRBV12-5 CASGLVLLTVDYNSPLHF
TRBJ1-1 TRBV1 CTSSQRDAETDTEAFF
TRBJ2-1 TRBV5-8 CASSLPGQGYNEQFF
TRBJ2-3 TRBV4-3 CASSLYQDLSGRDTQYF
TRBJ1-2 TRBV4-3 CASSQALLDRSNYGYTF
TRBJ2-4 TRBV4-2 CASSQEAGDFQYF
TRBJ1-5 TRBV27 CATKGGANQPQHF
TRBJ2-2 TRBV4-1 CASSLRQGDGELFF
TRBJ2-3 TRBV6-6 CASSYGSGRTDTQYF
TRBJ2-7 TRBV30 CAWRTGYEQYF
TRBJ2-1 TRBV4-2 CASSQDGTSGAYNEQFF
TRBJ2-3 TRBV12-2 CASRTISEKRGWGDTQYF
TRBJ1-2 TRBV4-2 CASSQDAGAAYGYTF
TRBJ2-1 TRBV27 CASTLRGLVFERGNEQFF
TRBJ2-7 TRBV7-2 CASSAKRVSSYEQYF
TRBJ1-1 TRBV6-5 CASSYRDSTEAFF
TRBJ1-6 TRBV27 CASSPTAGSPLHF
TRBJ2-3 TRBV29-1 CSVSGVLGDTQYF
TRBJ2-5 TRBV4-2 CASSQYTSGRAQETQYF
TRBJ1-5 TRBV27 CASSLVTGDQPQHF
TRBJ1-5 TRBV19 CASSIFGTGRDWSNQPQHF
- TRBV4-1 CASSQASVPYEQYF
TRBJ2-3 TRBV15 CATSIAVTTDTQYF
TRBJ2-7 TRBV9 CASSRSTSGHYEQYF
TRBJ2-7 TRBV2 CASSMRLAGGPSDEQYF
TRBJ1-2 TRBV7-2 CASSQRGGSHAIYGYTF
TRBJ2-5 TRBV5-6 CASSAIAVQETQYF
TRBJ2-1 TRBV5-6 CASSTGVTSGNEQFF
TRBJ2-7 TRBV7-6 CASSPGSPNSYEQYF
TRBJ1-3 TRBV2 CASSRGGDGSGNTIYF
TRBJ2-6 TRBV5-8 CASSFDRGSGANVLTF
TRBJ2-1 TRBV14 CASSHRNGLLYNEQFF
TRBJ2-5 TRBV6-5 CASSCFRAGEQETQYF
TRBJ2-1 TRBV7-9 CASSLVGGYYNEQFF
- TRBV5-1 CASSGSSTSLEQYF
TRBJ1-2 TRBV2 CASKEKNYGYTF
TRBJ2-7 TRBV7-3 CASSLTLAGGPREQYF
TRBJ1-2 TRBV28 CASSLGGGGSGYTF
TRBJ2-7 TRBV14 CASSHFPGTRSYEQYF
TRBJ2-1 TRBV7-9 CASSPPVKKTRRYNEQFF
TRBJ2-3 TRBV5-1 CASSLWDSITDTQYF
TRBJ1-1 TRBV6-1 CASSRTVEAFF
TRBJ2-3 TRBV25-1 CASSVTGDEADTQYF
TRBJ2-3 TRBV4-1 CASSRVQGTTDTQYF
TRBJ2-6 TRBV6-1 CASLGPSGANVLTF
TRBJ2-7 TRBV27 CASSLSWQTYEQYF
TRBJ2-3 TRBV9 CASSVSLAGDIDTQYF
TRBJ2-5 TRBV9 CASSGNRDRSQETQYF
TRBJ2-5 TRBV15 CATSYRFGETQYF
TRBJ1-2 TRBV2 CASSPGTGNYGYTF
TRBJ2-7 TRBV30 CAWSVGSPYEQYF
TRBJ2-1 TRBV5-4 CASSFGTSGYNEQFF
TRBJ2-7 TRBV13 CASSTLGHPSYEQYF
TRBJ2-4 TRBV4-1 CASSQLGQGKKSENIQYF
TRBJ2-1 TRBV2 CASTEDRGHEQFF
TRBJ1-6 TRBV19 CASSQGDYNSPLHF
TRBJ1-1 TRBV2 CASSIREMNTKAFF